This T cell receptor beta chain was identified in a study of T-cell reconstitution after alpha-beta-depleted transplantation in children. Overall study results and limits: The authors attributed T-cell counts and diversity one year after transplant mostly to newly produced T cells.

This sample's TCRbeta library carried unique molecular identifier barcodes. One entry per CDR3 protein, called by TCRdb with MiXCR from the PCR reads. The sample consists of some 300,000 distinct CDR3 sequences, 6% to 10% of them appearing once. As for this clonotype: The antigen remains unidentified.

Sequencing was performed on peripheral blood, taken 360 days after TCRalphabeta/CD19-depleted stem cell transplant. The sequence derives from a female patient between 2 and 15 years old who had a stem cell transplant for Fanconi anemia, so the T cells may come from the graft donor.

The CDR3, as DNA: TGTGCCAGTAGTATTTGGGCAGGGGCTGGCTACACCTTC. It translates to CASSIWAGAGYTF. The chain couples TRBV19 to TRBJ1-2, with D tentatively TRBD1 (6 bases). Germline lookup yields CDR1 LNHDA and CDR2 SQIVND (reference sequence). The V end lost 3 bases, the J end lost 7 bases, and 12 bases lay between the germline ends. This CDR3 comprises 13 residues.